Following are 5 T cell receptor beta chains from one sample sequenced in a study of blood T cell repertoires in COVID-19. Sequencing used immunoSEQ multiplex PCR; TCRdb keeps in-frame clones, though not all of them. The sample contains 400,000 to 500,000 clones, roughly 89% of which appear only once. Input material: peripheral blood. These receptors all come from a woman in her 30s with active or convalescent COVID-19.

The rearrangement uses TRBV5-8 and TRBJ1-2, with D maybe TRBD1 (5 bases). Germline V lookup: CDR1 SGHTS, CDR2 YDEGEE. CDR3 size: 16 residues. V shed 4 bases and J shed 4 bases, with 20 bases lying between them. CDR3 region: CASSRSFGQDIYGYTF. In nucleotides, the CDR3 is TGTGCCAGCAGCCGGTCGTTTGGTCAGGACATCTATGGCTACACCTTC.

The CDR3 region has the DNA TGCGCCAGCAGCTTAAGTCCAGGGGGCGACCGCGTGTTTTTT. It specifies CASSLSPGGDRVFF. The chain combines TRBV5-1 with TRBJ2-2; 8 bases agree with TRBD1. After removal of 2 bases from V and 15 bases from J, the junction contained 12 bases not matched to a gene. This CDR3 comprises 14 residues. Germline V gene sequence: CDR1 SGHRS, CDR2 YFSETQ.

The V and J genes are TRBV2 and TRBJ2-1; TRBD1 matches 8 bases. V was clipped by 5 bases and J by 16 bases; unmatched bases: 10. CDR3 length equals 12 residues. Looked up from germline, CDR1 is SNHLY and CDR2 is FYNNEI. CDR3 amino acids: CASSLGDRSRFF. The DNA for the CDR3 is TGTGCCAGCAGTCTCGGGGACAGGTCACGTTTCTTC.

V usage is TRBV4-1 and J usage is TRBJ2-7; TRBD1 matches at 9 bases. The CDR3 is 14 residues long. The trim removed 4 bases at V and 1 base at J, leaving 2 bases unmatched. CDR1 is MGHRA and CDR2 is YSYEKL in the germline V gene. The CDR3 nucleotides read TGCGCCAGCAGCCTACAGGGGGCGTCCTACGAGCAGTACTTC. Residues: CASSLQGASYEQYF.

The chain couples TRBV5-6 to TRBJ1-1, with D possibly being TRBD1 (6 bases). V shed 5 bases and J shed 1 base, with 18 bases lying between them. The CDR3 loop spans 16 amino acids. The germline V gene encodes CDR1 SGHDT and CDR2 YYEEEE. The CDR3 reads CASRDRTGFRNTEAFF. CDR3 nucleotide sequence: TGTGCCAGCAGGGATCGTACAGGGTTTAGGAACACTGAAGCTTTCTTT.